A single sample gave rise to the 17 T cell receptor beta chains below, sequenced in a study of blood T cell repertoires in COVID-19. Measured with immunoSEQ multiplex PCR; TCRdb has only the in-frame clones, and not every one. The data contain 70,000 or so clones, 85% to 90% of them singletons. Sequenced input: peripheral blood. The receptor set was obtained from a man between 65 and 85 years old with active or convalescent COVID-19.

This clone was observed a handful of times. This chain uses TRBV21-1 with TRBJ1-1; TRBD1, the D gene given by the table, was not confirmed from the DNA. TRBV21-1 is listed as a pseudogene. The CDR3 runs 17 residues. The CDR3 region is CASSKDHLPTSGAEAFF. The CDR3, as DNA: TGTGCCAGCAGCAAAGACCATCTCCCGACAAGTGGCGCTGAAGCTTTCTTT.

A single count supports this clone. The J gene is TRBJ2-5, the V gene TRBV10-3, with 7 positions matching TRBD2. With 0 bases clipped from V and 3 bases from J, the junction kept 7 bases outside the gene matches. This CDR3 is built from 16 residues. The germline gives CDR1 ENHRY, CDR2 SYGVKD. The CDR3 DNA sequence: TGTGCCATCAGTGAGTCGGGAGGGGCAGCAAAAGAGACCCAGTACTTC. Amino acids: CAISESGGAAKETQYF.

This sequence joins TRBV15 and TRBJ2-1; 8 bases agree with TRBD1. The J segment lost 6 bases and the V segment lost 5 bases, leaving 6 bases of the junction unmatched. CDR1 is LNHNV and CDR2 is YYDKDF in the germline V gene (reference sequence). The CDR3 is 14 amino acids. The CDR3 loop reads CATSGRTGSNEQFF. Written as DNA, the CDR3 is TGTGCCACCAGCGGAAGGACAGGGAGCAATGAGCAGTTCTTC.

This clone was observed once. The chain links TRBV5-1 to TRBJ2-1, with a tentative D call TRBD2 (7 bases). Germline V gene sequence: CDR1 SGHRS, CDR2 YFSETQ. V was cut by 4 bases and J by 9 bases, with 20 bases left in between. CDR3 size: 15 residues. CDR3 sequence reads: CASSLTSSGTSEQFF. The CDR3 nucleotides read TGCGCCAGCAGCCTCACGTCAAGCGGGACAAGTGAGCAGTTCTTC.

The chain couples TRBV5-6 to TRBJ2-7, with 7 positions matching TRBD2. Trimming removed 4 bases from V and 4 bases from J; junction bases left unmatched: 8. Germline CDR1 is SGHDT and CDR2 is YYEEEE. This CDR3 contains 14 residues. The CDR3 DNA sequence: TGTGCCAGCAGCCAGACTAGCTTCTATTACGAGCAGTACTTC. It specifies CASSQTSFYYEQYF.

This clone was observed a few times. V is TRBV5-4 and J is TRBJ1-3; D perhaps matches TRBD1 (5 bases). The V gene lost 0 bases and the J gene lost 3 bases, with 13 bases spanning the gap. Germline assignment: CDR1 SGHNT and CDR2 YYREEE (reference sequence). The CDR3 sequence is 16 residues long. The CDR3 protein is CASSLGAGSFGNTIYF. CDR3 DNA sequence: TGTGCCAGCAGCTTGGGTGCAGGGTCTTTTGGAAACACCATATATTTT.

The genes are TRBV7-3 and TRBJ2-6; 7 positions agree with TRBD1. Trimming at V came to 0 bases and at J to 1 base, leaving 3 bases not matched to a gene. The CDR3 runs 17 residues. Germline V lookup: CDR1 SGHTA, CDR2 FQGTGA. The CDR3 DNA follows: TGTGCCAGCAGCTTAACACGCAGGGGGTCTGGGGCCAACGTCCTGACTTTC. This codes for CASSLTRRGSGANVLTF.

CDR3 sequence (DNA): TGTGCCACCCTTCGGGGGGCGGGAGAAAAACTGTTTTTT. This sequence encodes CATLRGAGEKLFF. The chain recombines TRBV10-3 with TRBJ1-4; D is possibly TRBD1 (6 bases). This CDR3 contains 13 residues. Per germline, CDR1 ENHRY and CDR2 SYGVKD. Between the trimmed V and J ends, which lost 10 bases and 8 bases, there was a span of 17 bases.

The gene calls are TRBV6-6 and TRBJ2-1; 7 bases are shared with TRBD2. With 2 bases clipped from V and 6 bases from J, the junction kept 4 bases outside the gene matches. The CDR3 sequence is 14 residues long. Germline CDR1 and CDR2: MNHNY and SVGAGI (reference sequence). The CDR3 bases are TGTGCCAGCAGTTACGGCGGGAGAGGCAATGAGCAGTTCTTC. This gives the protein CASSYGGRGNEQFF.

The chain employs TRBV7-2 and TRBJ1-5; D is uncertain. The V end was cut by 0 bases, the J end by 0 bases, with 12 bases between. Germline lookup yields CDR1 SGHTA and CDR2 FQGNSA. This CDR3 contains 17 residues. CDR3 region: CASSLAGNSGSNQPQHF. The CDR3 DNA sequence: TGTGCCAGCAGCTTAGCCGGGAACTCGGGTAGCAATCAGCCCCAGCATTTT. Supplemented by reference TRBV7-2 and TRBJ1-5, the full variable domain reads GAGVSQSPSNKVTEKGKDVELRCDPISGHTALYWYRQSLGQGLEFLIYFQGNSAPDKSGLPSDRFSAERTGGSVSTLTIQRTQQEDSAVYLCASSLAGNSGSNQPQHFGDGTRLSIL.

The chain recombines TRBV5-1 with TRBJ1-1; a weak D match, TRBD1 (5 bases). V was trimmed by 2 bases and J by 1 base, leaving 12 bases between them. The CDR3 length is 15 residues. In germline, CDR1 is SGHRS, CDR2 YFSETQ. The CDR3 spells CASSLRTGGNTEAFF. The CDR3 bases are TGCGCCAGCAGCTTACGGACGGGGGGGAACACTGAAGCTTTCTTT. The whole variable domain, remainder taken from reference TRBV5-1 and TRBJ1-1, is KAGVTQTPRYLIKTRGQQVTLSCSPISGHRSVSWYQQTPGQGLQFLFEYFSETQRNKGNFPGRFSGRQFSNSRSEMNVSTLELGDSALYLCASSLRTGGNTEAFFGQGTRLTVV.

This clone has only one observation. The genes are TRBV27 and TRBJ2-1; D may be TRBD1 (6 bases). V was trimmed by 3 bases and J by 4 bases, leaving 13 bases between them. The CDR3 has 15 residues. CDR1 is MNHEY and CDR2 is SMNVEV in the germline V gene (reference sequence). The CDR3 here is CASSLWTARYNEQFF. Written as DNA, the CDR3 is TGTGCCAGCAGTTTGTGGACAGCTAGATACAATGAGCAGTTCTTC.

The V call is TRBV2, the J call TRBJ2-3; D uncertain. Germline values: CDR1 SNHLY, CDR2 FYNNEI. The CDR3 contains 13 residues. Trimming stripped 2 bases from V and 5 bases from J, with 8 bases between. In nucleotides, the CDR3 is TGTGCCAGCAGTGAACCCTTCTTAGATACGCAGTATTTT. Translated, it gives CASSEPFLDTQYF. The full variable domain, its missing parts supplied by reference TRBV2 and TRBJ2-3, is EPEVTQTPSHQVTQMGQEVILRCVPISNHLYFYWYRQILGQKVEFLVSFYNNEISEKSEIFDDQFSVERPDGSNFTLKIRSTKLEDSAMYFCASSEPFLDTQYFGPGTRLTVL.

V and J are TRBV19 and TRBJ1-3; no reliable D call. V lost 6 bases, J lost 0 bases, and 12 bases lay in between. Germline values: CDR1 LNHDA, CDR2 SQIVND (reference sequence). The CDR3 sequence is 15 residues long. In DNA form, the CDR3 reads TGTGCCAGTAGGAGCACGAGCGGCTCTGGAAACACCATATATTTT. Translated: CASRSTSGSGNTIYF. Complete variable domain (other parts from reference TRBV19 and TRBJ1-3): DGGITQSPKYLFRKEGQNVTLSCEQNLNHDAMYWYRQDPGQGLRLIYYSQIVNDFQKGDIAEGYSVSREKKESFPLTVTSAQKNPTAFYLCASRSTSGSGNTIYFGEGSWLTVV.

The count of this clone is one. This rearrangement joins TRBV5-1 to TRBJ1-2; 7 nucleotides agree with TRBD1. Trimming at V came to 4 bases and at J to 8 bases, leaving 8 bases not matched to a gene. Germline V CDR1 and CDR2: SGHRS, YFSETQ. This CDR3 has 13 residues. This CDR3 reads CASSDRQGEGYTF. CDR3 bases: TGCGCCAGCAGCGACCGACAGGGCGAAGGCTACACCTTC.

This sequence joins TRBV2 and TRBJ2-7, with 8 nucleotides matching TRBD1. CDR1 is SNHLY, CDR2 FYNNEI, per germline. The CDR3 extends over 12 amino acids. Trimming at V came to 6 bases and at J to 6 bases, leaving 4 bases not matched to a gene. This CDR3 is CASRQDRAEQYF. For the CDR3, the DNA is TGTGCCAGCAGGCAGGACAGGGCCGAGCAGTACTTC.

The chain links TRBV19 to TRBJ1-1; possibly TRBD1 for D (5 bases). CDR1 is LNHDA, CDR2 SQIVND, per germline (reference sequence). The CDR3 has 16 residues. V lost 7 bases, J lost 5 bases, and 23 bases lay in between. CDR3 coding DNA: TGTGCCAGTAATCTTCAGGGCGGGGACCGGAGGACTGAAGCTTTCTTT. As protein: CASNLQGGDRRTEAFF. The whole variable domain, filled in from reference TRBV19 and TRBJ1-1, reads DGGITQSPKYLFRKEGQNVTLSCEQNLNHDAMYWYRQDPGQGLRLIYYSQIVNDFQKGDIAEGYSVSREKKESFPLTVTSAQKNPTAFYLCASNLQGGDRRTEAFFGQGTRLTVV.